The rows below give T cell receptor beta chains drawn from one sample of a study of siplizumab effects on memory and regulatory T cells. The assay was immunoSEQ multiplex PCR, and TCRdb's table has in-frame clones only and misses some. The sample has more than 85,000 clones; more than 85% are singletons. The source material was CD4+ T cells sorted from blood. The receptors shown here come from a human donor in good health. Some clones in this sample may be carry-over from other donors' samples. Both conserved end residues are trimmed from each CDR3.

V	J	CDR3
TRBV6-1	TRBJ1-3	ASSEPGGGYTIY
TRBV21-1	TRBJ1-3	ASSPPQGVSGNTIY
TRBV5-4	TRBJ2-3	ASSESGRASTDTQY
TRBV9	TRBJ2-6	ASSAGLAGGANVLT
TRBV6-1	TRBJ2-3	ASSERGDTDTQY
TRBV18	TRBJ1-2	ASSDRGDSGYT
TRBV14	TRBJ2-2	ASSSSGVRTGELF
TRBV5-4	TRBJ2-7	ASSLAGTGKYEQY
TRBV6-1	TRBJ2-1	ASSGRAFSYNEQF
TRBV18	TRBJ2-3	ASSPLLKQGGTDTQY
TRBV7-9	TRBJ1-2	ASSPGAGVNYGYT